Presented here are 25 T cell receptor beta chains from one specimen sequenced in a study of T cells in Graves' hyperthyroidism and ophthalmopathy (dated 2019 in TCRdb). Library preparation used multiplex PCR. This sample was sequenced with an Illumina HiSeq 2000. TCR beta CDR3 regions were amplified from RNA transcripts. The first round of RT-PCR for the TCR CDR3 was performed with the HTBI primer set and the Qiagen OneStep RT-PCR kit. The raw public data were reprocessed by TCRdb itself: fastp quality trimming at Q25, MiXCR clonotype calling, in-frame beta chains only. For every CDR3 protein sequence, its rows merge into one entry that carries the most common genes and DNA. This sample comprises nearly 750,000 distinct CDR3 sequences, 35% of them detected only once. The ten largest account for around a third of the sample. The specimen sequenced was blood. These receptor sequences come from a woman in her thirties or forties with Graves' hyperthyroidism.

This clonotype was observed a few times. V and J are TRBV6-5 and TRBJ1-6; 8 bases align to TRBD1. Trimming at V came to 4 bases and at J to 7 bases, leaving 15 bases not matched to a gene. The CDR3 has 18 amino acids. Germline V gives CDR1 MNHEY, CDR2 SVGAGI. The CDR3 nucleotides read TGTGCCAGCAGTTCCTCCCCTGCCTCCGGGACAGGCAATTCACCCCTCCACTTT. Amino acid sequence: CASSSSPASGTGNSPLHF.

This clonotype has more than one count but fewer than ten. The J gene is TRBJ2-2, the V gene TRBV10-1; D call uncertain. V shed 2 bases and J shed 10 bases, with 8 bases lying between them. In germline, CDR1 is WNHNN, CDR2 SYGVQD (reference sequence). CDR3 length equals 12 residues. In DNA form, the CDR3 reads TGCGCCAGCAGTGAGGGCAGTCCGGAGCTGTTTTTT. Translated, it gives CASSEGSPELFF.

The J gene is TRBJ2-3, the V gene TRBV29-1; 9 bases match TRBD2. This CDR3 is built from 14 residues. The junction had 4 bases not matched to a gene; V was cut back by 6 bases and J by 0 bases. Germline V gene lookup returns CDR1 SQVTM and CDR2 ANQGSEA. The CDR3 spells CSVGTSSSTDTQYF. In nucleotides, the CDR3 is TGCAGCGTAGGGACTAGCTCTAGCACAGATACGCAGTATTTT.

This clonotype appeared many times. The V gene is TRBV7-2, the J gene TRBJ2-5, with D possibly called TRBD1 or TRBD2 (5 bases each). Germline V lookup: CDR1 SGHTA, CDR2 FQGNSA. There are 15 residues in the CDR3. Trimming removed 4 bases at V and 5 bases at J, with 17 bases between. The CDR3 loop reads CASSSIERDPETQYF. The CDR3 DNA sequence: TGTGCCAGCAGCTCGATAGAGAGGGACCCGGAGACCCAGTACTTC.

This clonotype was detected once. V and J are TRBV7-9 and TRBJ1-1; the match to TRBD1 covers 9 bases. Germline-derived CDR1 and CDR2 are SEHNR and FQNEAQ (reference sequence). CDR3 length: 15 amino acids. Trimming took 6 bases from V and 11 from J; bases not matched to a gene: 16. CDR3 amino acids: CASSDPGQGLREAFF. CDR3 nucleotides: TGTGCCAGCAGTGACCCGGGACAGGGATTGAGGGAGGCTTTCTTT. The variable domain in full, completed from reference TRBV7-9 and TRBJ1-1, reads DTGVSQNPRHKITKRGQNVTFRCDPISEHNRLYWYRQTLGQGPEFLTYFQNEAQLEKSRLLSDRFSAERPKGSFSTLEIQRTEQGDSAMYLCASSDPGQGLREAFFGQGTRLTVV.

Ten or more counts support this clonotype. This chain uses TRBV9 with TRBJ1-2, with D perhaps TRBD1 (6 bases). V lost 3 bases to trimming and J lost 5 bases, with 17 bases between them. CDR3 length: 15 amino acids. The germline V gene has CDR1 SGDLS and CDR2 YYNGEE. In nucleotides, the CDR3 is TGTGCCAGCAGCGGACGACAGGAGAAGGGGTATGGCTACACCTTC. Amino acids: CASSGRQEKGYGYTF.

V usage is TRBV29-1 and J usage is TRBJ2-1, with D unresolved. In germline, CDR1 is SQVTM, CDR2 ANQGSEA. Trimming stripped 4 bases from V and 0 bases from J, with 7 bases between. The CDR3 is 13 amino acids. The CDR3 spells CSVVSSSYNEQFF. CDR3 sequence (DNA): TGCAGCGTTGTCTCAAGCTCCTACAATGAGCAGTTCTTC.

This clonotype has only a few counts. The J gene is TRBJ2-7, the V gene TRBV7-9, with 9 bases that match TRBD1. J lost 2 bases, V lost 7 bases, and 9 bases had no gene match. CDR3 length: 15 residues. CDR1 is SEHNR, CDR2 FQNEAQ, per germline (reference sequence). CDR3 loop: CASTLIRDRAYEQYF. CDR3 bases: TGTGCCAGCACGCTAATCCGGGACAGGGCCTACGAGCAGTACTTC.

A word on this clonotype: One junction end disagrees with the germline gene, perhaps due to a read error. This sequence joins TRBV12-3 or TRBV12-4 and TRBJ1-2; D ambiguous. The CDR3 contains 14 residues. The CDR3 protein is CASSLALVDYGYTF. The CDR3 region has the DNA TGTGCCAGCAGCTTAGCGTTAGTCGACTATGGCTACACCTTC.

The chain couples TRBV2 to TRBJ2-5; either TRBD1 or TRBD2 may supply D (5 bases each). V dropped 8 bases and J dropped 3 bases, with 16 bases sitting between them. Germline V CDR1 and CDR2: SNHLY, FYNNEI. There are 14 residues in the CDR3. CDR3 bases: TGTGCCAGCTATCCGGGACGGGGAAAAGAGACCCAGTACTTC. The encoded protein is CASYPGRGKETQYF.

This clonotype was found many times. The chain has TRBV7-2 and TRBJ1-1, with D uncertain. The germline gives CDR1 SGHTA, CDR2 FQGNSA. V was pared by 0 bases and J by 7 bases, with 6 bases between. This CDR3 has 12 residues. The DNA for the CDR3 is TGTGCCAGCAGCTTAGCCAGACTTGAAGCTTTCTTT. Protein: CASSLARLEAFF.

The chain is built from TRBV7-2 and TRBJ2-6, with D possibly matching TRBD1 (5 bases). V was pared by 3 bases and J by 0 bases, with 12 bases between. This CDR3 comprises 17 residues. The germline CDR1 and CDR2 sequences are SGHTA and FQGNSA. As DNA, the CDR3 is TGTGCCAGCAGCTTTAACAGGACCCACTCTGGGGCCAACGTCCTGACTTTC. Translating gives CASSFNRTHSGANVLTF. Filled out from reference TRBV7-2 and TRBJ2-6, the complete variable domain reads GAGVSQSPSNKVTEKGKDVELRCDPISGHTALYWYRQSLGQGLEFLIYFQGNSAPDKSGLPSDRFSAERTGGSVSTLTIQRTQQEDSAVYLCASSFNRTHSGANVLTFGAGSRLTVL.

For this clonotype: A much larger clone differs from this one at a single base, so this may be a read error. The chain carries TRBV24-1 and TRBJ1-3; no reliable D call. This CDR3 has 20 residues. The germline gives CDR1 KGHDR, CDR2 SFDVKD. The CDR3 region is CVTSDLTSTERRFSGNTIYF. The CDR3 coding sequence is TGTGTCACCAGTGATTTGACCTCGACCGAGAGGCGATTCTCTGGAAACACCATATATTTT.

This clonotype occurred once. The chain combines TRBV10-3 with TRBJ2-5, with a weak D call TRBD1 (6 bases). Trimming removed 2 bases at V and 2 bases at J, with 9 bases between. Germline CDR1 reads ENHRY; CDR2 reads SYGVKD. The CDR3 runs to 14 residues. The DNA of the CDR3 is TGTGCCATCAGTGAGGCCACAGGGCAAGAGACCCAGTACTTC. This codes for CAISEATGQETQYF.

This clonotype appeared many times. This chain links TRBV12-3 or TRBV12-4 with TRBJ1-2, with D hard to call. The CDR3 is 13 amino acids. Trimming took off 5 bases at V and 2 bases at J, with 9 bases between the two ends. For the CDR3, the DNA is TGTGCCAGCAGTAACGGACGGAACTATGGCTACACCTTC. Protein sequence: CASSNGRNYGYTF.

This clonotype was counted only a few times. This rearrangement joins TRBV19 to TRBJ1-2, with D perhaps TRBD1 (5 bases). The CDR3 has 15 residues. Trimming took off 5 bases at V and 8 bases at J, with 21 bases between the two ends. CDR1 and CDR2 from the germline V gene are LNHDA and SQIVND (reference sequence). This chain's CDR3 is CASSVPGPPPEGYTF. The CDR3 region has the DNA TGTGCCAGTAGTGTCCCGGGACCCCCACCGGAGGGCTACACCTTC.

At least ten counts were recorded for this clonotype. The chain combines TRBV7-9 with TRBJ2-7, with D possibly TRBD2 on 6 matching bases. V lost 5 bases and J lost 7, with 12 bases in between. The germline V gene has CDR1 SEHNR and CDR2 FQNEAQ (reference sequence). CDR3 length equals 12 residues. CDR3 region: CASSRGRGEQYF. As DNA, the CDR3 is TGTGCCAGCAGCCGGGGGAGAGGAGAGCAGTACTTC.

This chain connects TRBV12-3 or TRBV12-4 to TRBJ1-4; D not certain. Between the trimmed V and J ends, which lost 5 bases and 8 bases, there was a span of 18 bases. This CDR3 is built from 15 residues. CDR3 in amino acids: CASSTDYGVGEKLFF. The CDR3 DNA reads as TGTGCCAGCAGTACGGACTACGGGGTAGGGGAAAAACTGTTTTTT.

Notes on this clonotype: This could be a read error, since a much larger clone is one nucleotide away. The chain links TRBV5-4 to TRBJ1-5, with unresolved D. V dropped 3 bases and J dropped 5 bases, with 9 bases sitting between them. Germline V gives CDR1 SGHNT, CDR2 YYREEE (reference sequence). The CDR3 spans 13 residues. CDR3 DNA: TGTGCCAGCAGCTGGAGTGCCCATCAGCCCCAGCATTTT. Its translation: CASSWSAHQPQHF.

The chain combines TRBV19 with TRBJ2-7; D might be TRBD1 (6 bases). The J call could be wrong; TRBJ2-1 is a better fit for the DNA end. Germline V gene data show CDR1 as LNHDA and CDR2 as SQIVND (reference sequence). This CDR3 is 12 amino acids long. The CDR3 DNA sequence: TGTGCCAGTAGCGACAGGCAGCATGAGCAGTTCTTC. Residues: CASSDRQHEQFF.

This clonotype came up many times. The chain has TRBV19 and TRBJ1-1; D gene unclear. Germline V gene sequence: CDR1 LNHDA, CDR2 SQIVND (reference sequence). This CDR3 spans 13 amino acids. The V end was cut by 1 base, the J end by 5 bases, with 8 bases between. CDR3 sequence: CASSIAGRTEAFF. Written as DNA, the CDR3 is TGTGCCAGTAGTATAGCGGGGAGGACTGAAGCTTTCTTT.

The table lists this clonotype with many counts. The V and J genes are TRBV10-3 and TRBJ2-2; D unclear. This CDR3 has 12 amino acids. V lost 7 bases and J lost 1, with 4 bases in between. The germline gives CDR1 ENHRY, CDR2 SYGVKD. The CDR3 sequence: CAINKNTGELFF. The CDR3 region has the DNA TGTGCCATCAACAAGAACACCGGGGAGCTGTTTTTT.

This clonotype was counted many times. The CDR3 nucleotides are TGTGCCAGCAGCTTCTACAGGGTAGGGAGTCATGGCTACACCTTC. Its protein product is CASSFYRVGSHGYTF. This chain connects TRBV7-2 to TRBJ1-2; possible D gene TRBD1, 6 bases. V was pared by 3 bases and J by 6 bases, with 17 bases between. CDR1 and CDR2 from the germline V gene are SGHTA and FQGNSA. CDR3 length: 15 residues.

Details on this clonotype: One end of the junction varies from germline; a read error may be responsible. The gene calls are TRBV29-1 and TRBJ1-1; 9 bases agree with TRBD1. Germline V lookup: CDR1 SQVTM, CDR2 ANQGSEA. This CDR3 comprises 16 residues. The CDR3 DNA sequence: TGCAGCTCCCTACAACGGACAGGGGCCGAGAACACTGAAGCTTCCTTT. This sequence encodes CSSLQRTGAENTEASF.

The chain recombines TRBV3-1 with TRBJ1-1; D remains unclear. Per germline, CDR1 LGHDT and CDR2 YNNKEL (reference sequence). The CDR3 contains 14 residues. The V and J ends lost 0 bases and 2 bases respectively, with 7 bases between them. This chain's CDR3 is CASSQDWSNTEAFF. CDR3 bases: TGTGCCAGCAGCCAAGATTGGAGCAACACTGAAGCTTTCTTT.